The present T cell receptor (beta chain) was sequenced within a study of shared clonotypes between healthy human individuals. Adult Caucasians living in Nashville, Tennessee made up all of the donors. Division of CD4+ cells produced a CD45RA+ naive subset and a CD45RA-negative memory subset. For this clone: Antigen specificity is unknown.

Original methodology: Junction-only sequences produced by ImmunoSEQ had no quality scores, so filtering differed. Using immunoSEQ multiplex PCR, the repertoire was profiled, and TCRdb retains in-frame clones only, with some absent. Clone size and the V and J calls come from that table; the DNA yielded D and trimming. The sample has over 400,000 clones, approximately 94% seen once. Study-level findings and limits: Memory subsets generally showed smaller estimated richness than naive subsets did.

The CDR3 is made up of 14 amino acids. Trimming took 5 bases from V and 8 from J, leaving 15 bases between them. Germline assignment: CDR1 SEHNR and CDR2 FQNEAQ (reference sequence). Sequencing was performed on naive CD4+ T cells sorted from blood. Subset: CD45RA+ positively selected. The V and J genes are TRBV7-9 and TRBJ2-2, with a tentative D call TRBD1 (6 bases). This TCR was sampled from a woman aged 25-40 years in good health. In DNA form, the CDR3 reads TGTGCCAGCAGCCTACAGGGTGAACGTGGGGAGCTGTTTTTT. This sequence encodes CASSLQGERGELFF.